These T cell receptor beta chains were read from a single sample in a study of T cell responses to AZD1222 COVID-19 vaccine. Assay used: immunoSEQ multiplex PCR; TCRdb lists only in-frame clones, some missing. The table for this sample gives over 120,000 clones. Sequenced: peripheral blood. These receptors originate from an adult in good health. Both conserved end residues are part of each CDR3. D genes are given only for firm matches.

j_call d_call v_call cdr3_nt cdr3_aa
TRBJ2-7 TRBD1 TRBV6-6 TGTGCCAGCAAAAGCACCTCCCGGGACAGGTATTACGAGCAGTACTTC CASKSTSRDRYYEQYF
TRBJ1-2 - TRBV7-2 TGTGCCAGCAGCTTAGTAGGGGGGGTCGATGGCTACACCTTC CASSLVGGVDGYTF
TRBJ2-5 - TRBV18 TGTGCCAGCTCACCAGATGAGACCCAGTACTTC CASSPDETQYF
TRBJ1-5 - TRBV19 TGTGCCAGTAGTAGCCCCCGGGCCAACAATCAGCCCCAGCATTTT CASSSPRANNQPQHF
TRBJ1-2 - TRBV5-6 TGTGCCAGCAGCTACCTCCTCGGGAGCGGCTACACCTTC CASSYLLGSGYTF
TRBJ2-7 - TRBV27 TGTGCCAGCATGGGGCGGAACGAGCAGTACTTC CASMGRNEQYF
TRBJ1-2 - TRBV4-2 TGTGCCAGCAGCCAAGTCGGGACTAACTATGGCTACACCTTC CASSQVGTNYGYTF
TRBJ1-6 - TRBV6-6 TGTGCCAGCAGTCCAATCGGGCTCCTAGAATCACCCCTCCACTTT CASSPIGLLESPLHF
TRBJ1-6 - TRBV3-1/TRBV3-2 TGTGCCAGCAGCCCCTCGGCTATGTCCCTCCACTTT CASSPSAMSLHF
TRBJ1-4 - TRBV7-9 TGTGCCAGCAGCTTAGCAGGGCAGGCTAATGAAAAACTGTTTTTT CASSLAGQANEKLFF
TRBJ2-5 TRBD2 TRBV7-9 TGTGCCAGCAGCGGCACCGGGACTAGCGGGGGAGAGACCCAGTACTTC CASSGTGTSGGETQYF
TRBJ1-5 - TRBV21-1 TGTGCCAGCAGCAAAGTGGGGGACAGGCCTAGCAATCAGCCCCAGCATTTT CASSKVGDRPSNQPQHF
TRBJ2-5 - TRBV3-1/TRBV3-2 TGTGCCAGCAGCCCCCAGTCGGGCCAAGAGACCCAGTACTTC CASSPQSGQETQYF
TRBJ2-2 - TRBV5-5 TGTGCCAGCAGCTTAGCGTCTCTCACCGGGGAGCTGTTTTTT CASSLASLTGELFF
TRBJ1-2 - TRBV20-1 TGCAGTGCTAAGGTGGAGTATGGCTACACCTTC CSAKVEYGYTF
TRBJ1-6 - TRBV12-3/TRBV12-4 TGTGCCAGCAGTTTTAGTTTGAATTCACCCCTCCACTTT CASSFSLNSPLHF
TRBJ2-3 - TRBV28 TGTGCCAGCGGCCACCGGGGGGCTCCCACAGATACGCAGTATTTT CASGHRGAPTDTQYF
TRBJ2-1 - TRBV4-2 TGTGCCAGCGGTCACCCTCGCGGGGTCGGCGATGAGCAGTTCTTC CASGHPRGVGDEQFF
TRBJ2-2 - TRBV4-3 TGCGCCAGCAGCTTGCAGGGTGGAACCGGGGAGCTGTTTTTT CASSLQGGTGELFF
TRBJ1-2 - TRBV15 TGTGCCACCAGTGCAGGGAGTTATGGCTACACCTTC CATSAGSYGYTF
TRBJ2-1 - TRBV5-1 TGCGCCAGCAGCTCCCAGGGTATGGCCAATGAGCAGTTCTTC CASSSQGMANEQFF
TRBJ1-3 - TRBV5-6 TGTGCCAGCAGCTTGAGGTTCGGTGGAAACACCATATATTTT CASSLRFGGNTIYF
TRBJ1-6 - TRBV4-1 TGCGCCAGCAGCCAAGGGAGCTCCTATAATTCACCCCTCCACTTT CASSQGSSYNSPLHF
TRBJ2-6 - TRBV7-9 TGTGCCAGCAGCCCGGTTCTTGCCAACGTCCTGACTTTC CASSPVLANVLTF
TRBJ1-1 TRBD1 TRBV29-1 TGCAGCGTCCTGACAGGGAGTGAGACTGAAGCTTTCTTT CSVLTGSETEAFF
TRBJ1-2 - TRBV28 TGTGCCAGCAATTCTCGTGGGGGCTACACCTTC CASNSRGGYTF
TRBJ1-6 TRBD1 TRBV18 TGTGCCAGCTCACGGGACAGGGGCAATTCACCCCTCCACTTT CASSRDRGNSPLHF
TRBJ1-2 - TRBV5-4 TGTGCCAGCAGCTTGCGAGGTGACTATGGCTACACCTTC CASSLRGDYGYTF
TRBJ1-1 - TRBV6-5 TGTGCCAGCTTTTTATGGGGGTTGAACACTGAAGCTTTCTTT CASFLWGLNTEAFF
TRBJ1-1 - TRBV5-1 TGCGCCAGCAGCTTGTCTTCGGGGAACACTGAAGCTTTCTTT CASSLSSGNTEAFF
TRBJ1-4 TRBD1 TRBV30 TGTGCCTCCACATCCGGACAGGTTTCAACTAATGAAAAACTGTTTTTT CASTSGQVSTNEKLFF
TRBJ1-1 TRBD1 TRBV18 TGTGCCAGCTCATCCCGACAGGGGGCTATCGACACTGAAGCTTTCTTT CASSSRQGAIDTEAFF
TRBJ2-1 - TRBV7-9 TGTGCCAGCAGCCCCGCGCTATCATTACTGGATCACAATGAGCAGTTCTTC CASSPALSLLDHNEQFF
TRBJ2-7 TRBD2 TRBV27 TGTGCCAGCAGTTTATCGCTTGGGCTAGCGGGGGGACCGAGCAGTTACTTC CASSLSLGLAGGPSSYF
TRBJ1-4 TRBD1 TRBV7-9 TGTGCCAGCAGCTGGGGGACAGGGGGCCCGGGTGAAAAACTGTTTTTT CASSWGTGGPGEKLFF
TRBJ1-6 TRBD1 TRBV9 TGTGCCAGCAGCGTGGCGGGCAGGGGGTCACCCCTCCACTTT CASSVAGRGSPLHF
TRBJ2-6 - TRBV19 TGTGCCAGTAGTATGAGCCCTGGGGCCAACGTCCTGACTTTC CASSMSPGANVLTF
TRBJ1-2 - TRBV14 TGTGCCAGCAGCCGGATGAGCGGATCCTATGGCTACACCTTC CASSRMSGSYGYTF
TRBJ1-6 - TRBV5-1 TGCGCCAGCAGCTTGGATGCCAGGGGATACAATTCACCCCTCCACTTT CASSLDARGYNSPLHF
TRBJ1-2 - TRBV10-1 TGCGCCAGCAGCCGGGACCTTAACTATGGCTACACCTTC CASSRDLNYGYTF
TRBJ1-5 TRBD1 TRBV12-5 TGTGCTAGTGGTTTGTCCAGACAGGGGGTCAATCAGCCCCAGCATTTT CASGLSRQGVNQPQHF
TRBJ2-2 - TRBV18 TGTGCCAGCTCACTACAGGAAATCACCGGGGAGCTGTTTTTT CASSLQEITGELFF
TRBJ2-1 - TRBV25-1 TGTGCCAGCAGTGGGGGGTTCCACTACAATGAGCAGTTCTTC CASSGGFHYNEQFF
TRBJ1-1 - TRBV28 TGTGCCAGCAGTTTACAGGGGCCCCTTACTGAAGCTTTCTTT CASSLQGPLTEAFF
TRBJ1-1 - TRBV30 TGTGCCTGGACTCTTGGGAGGGGCCCTGAAGCTTTCTTT CAWTLGRGPEAFF
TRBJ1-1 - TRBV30 TGTGCCTGGAGTGTACAAGTGGGCACTGAAGCTTTCTTT CAWSVQVGTEAFF
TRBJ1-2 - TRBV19 TGTGCCAGTAGTGGCGCAGGGCACTATGGCTACACCTTC CASSGAGHYGYTF
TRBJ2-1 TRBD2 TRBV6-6 TGTGCCAGCAGTATCCGAAGCGGGGGGAACTACAATGAGCAGTTCTTC CASSIRSGGNYNEQFF
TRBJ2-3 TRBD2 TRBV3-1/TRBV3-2 TGTGCCAGCAGCCAAGGACTAGCGGGGGGGAATACAGATACGCAGTATTTT CASSQGLAGGNTDTQYF
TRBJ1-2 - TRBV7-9 TGTGCCAGCAGCTTGGTGGTAGGAGGCGGCTACACCTTC CASSLVVGGGYTF
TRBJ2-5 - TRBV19 TGTGCCAGTAGTATAGTGCCCGGGGGGCGAGAGACCCAGTACTTC CASSIVPGGRETQYF
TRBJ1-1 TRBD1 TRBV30 TGTGCCTGGAGCCGGGGGAGGGGGCTTTATAACACTGAAGCTTTCTTT CAWSRGRGLYNTEAFF
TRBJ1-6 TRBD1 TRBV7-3 TGTGCCAGCAGCTCCGTCGAAAGACAGGGTTATAATTCACCCCTCCACTTT CASSSVERQGYNSPLHF
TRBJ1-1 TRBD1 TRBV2 TGTGCCAGCAGCGGACAGGGGAGGACTGAAGCTTTCTTT CASSGQGRTEAFF
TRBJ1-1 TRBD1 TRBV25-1 TGTGCCAGCAGGGAAGGGGGTCGGCGACAGGGTGAAGCTTTCTTT CASREGGRRQGEAFF
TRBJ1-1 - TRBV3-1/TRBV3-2 TGTGCCAGCAGCCAAGGCAGTATGAACACTGAAGCTTTCTTT CASSQGSMNTEAFF
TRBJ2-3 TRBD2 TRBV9 TGTGCCAGCAGCGCACTAGCGGGGGAGGGCACAGATACGCAGTATTTT CASSALAGEGTDTQYF
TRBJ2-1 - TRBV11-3 TGTGCCAGCAGCTTCAGATCAGGGGTCGGGGTTCGGAATGAGCAGTTCTTC CASSFRSGVGVRNEQFF